Shown below are 20 T cell receptor beta chains from a single sample sequenced in a study of long-term antiretroviral therapy in people with HIV. A v3.0 immunoSEQ assay was performed at survey level. Profiling relied on immunoSEQ multiplex PCR, and the TCRdb table lists in-frame clones only, not all of them. This table holds about 25,000 clones, approximately 83% found once. The material sequenced was unsorted PBMCs, taken 1.2 years after starting antiretroviral therapy. The receptor set was obtained from a man between 50 and 59 years old with HIV.

The rearrangement links TRBV5-4 to TRBJ1-2; TRBD1 matches at 10 bases. Losses at the gene ends were 4 bases for V and 3 bases for J; bases not matched to a gene: 3. CDR1 SGHNT and CDR2 YYREEE come from the germline V gene (reference sequence). CDR3 size: 14 residues. CDR3 amino acids: CASSRDRGDYGYTF. In DNA form, the CDR3 reads TGTGCCAGCAGCCGGGACAGGGGTGACTATGGCTACACCTTC.

The chain combines TRBV9 with TRBJ1-1; D not certain. Per the germline V gene, CDR1 is SGDLS and CDR2 is YYNGEE. This CDR3 has 15 residues. The V gene lost 4 bases and the J gene lost 2 bases, with 15 bases spanning the gap. The CDR3 loop reads CASSPGPEPNTEAFF. The CDR3 DNA reads as TGTGCCAGCAGCCCCGGCCCAGAGCCTAACACTGAAGCTTTCTTT.

The J gene is TRBJ2-7, the V gene TRBV28; D possibly corresponds to TRBD2 (5 bases). The CDR3 is made up of 15 amino acids. Per germline, CDR1 MDHEN and CDR2 SYDVKM. V was pared by 5 bases and J by 0 bases, with 14 bases between. CDR3 DNA sequence: TGTGCCAGCAGTACTAGGGCCGAGAGCTCCTACGAGCAGTACTTC. Amino acid sequence: CASSTRAESSYEQYF.

This chain connects TRBV28 to TRBJ1-1, with D tentatively TRBD1 (6 bases). This CDR3 comprises 11 residues. V dropped 10 bases and J dropped 9 bases, with 15 bases sitting between them. Germline V gene data show CDR1 as MDHEN and CDR2 as SYDVKM. The DNA for the CDR3 is TGTGCCACTACGATCCAGGGGAAAGCTTTCTTT. Translating gives CATTIQGKAFF. Based on the CDR3 plus reference TRBV28 and TRBJ1-1, the full variable domain is DVKVTQSSRYLVKRTGEKVFLECVQDMDHENMFWYRQDPGLGLRLIYFSYDVKMKEKGDIPEGYSVSREKKERFSLILESASTNQTSMYLCATTIQGKAFFGQGTRLTVV.

V usage is TRBV7-2 and J usage is TRBJ2-4; D is uncertain. Per the germline V gene, CDR1 is SGHTA and CDR2 is FQGNSA. V lost 0 bases to trimming and J lost 0 bases, with 9 bases between them. There are 16 residues in the CDR3. In nucleotides, the CDR3 is TGTGCCAGCAGCTTAGCGGAAACCGCAGCCAAAAACATTCAGTACTTC. Its translation is CASSLAETAAKNIQYF.

This chain connects TRBV7-2 to TRBJ2-3; 8 bases fit TRBD2. CDR3 length: 15 residues. Germline trimming cut 2 bases from V and 3 bases from J; bases unmatched to any gene: 4. Per the germline V gene, CDR1 is SGHTA and CDR2 is FQGNSA. The CDR3 is CASSLSGGRTDTQYF. The CDR3 DNA sequence: TGTGCCAGCAGCTTATCGGGGGGGCGAACAGATACGCAGTATTTT.

The V gene is TRBV10-3, the J gene TRBJ2-5; TRBD1 aligns across 8 bases. This CDR3 region has 13 residues. CDR1 is ENHRY and CDR2 is SYGVKD in the germline V gene. After removal of 10 bases from V and 5 bases from J, the junction contained 9 bases not matched to a gene. The CDR3 coding sequence is TGTGCCAGTCTGACAGGGGCTCGGGAGACCCAGTACTTC. Residues: CASLTGARETQYF.

The chain couples TRBV7-8 to TRBJ1-2; perhaps TRBD1 as D (6 bases). Germline loops: CDR1 SGHVS, CDR2 FQNEAQ. The V end was cut by 5 bases, the J end by 7 bases, with 14 bases between. CDR3 size: 13 residues. The CDR3 loop reads CASSPGTTVGYTF. CDR3 in DNA: TGTGCCAGCAGCCCCGGGACAACAGTTGGCTACACCTTC.

The chain is built from TRBV6-5 and TRBJ2-2; 9 bases match TRBD1. CDR3 length: 16 residues. CDR1 is MNHEY and CDR2 is SVGAGI in the germline V gene. V was pared by 2 bases and J by 4 bases, with 5 bases of the junction left unmatched. CDR3 sequence (DNA): TGTGCCAGCAGTTACCTCCGGGGACAGGGCACCGGGGAGCTGTTTTTT. Amino acid sequence: CASSYLRGQGTGELFF.

This chain connects TRBV27 to TRBJ2-3; tentative D call: TRBD2 (6 bases). CDR1 MNHEY and CDR2 SMNVEV come from the germline V gene (reference sequence). This CDR3 spans 14 amino acids. V was clipped by 7 bases and J by 0 bases, with 11 bases between them. The CDR3 here is CASNGGSSTDTQYF. The CDR3 DNA is TGTGCCAGCAATGGGGGGTCCAGCACAGATACGCAGTATTTT.

This sequence joins TRBV6-1 and TRBJ1-1; TRBD1 is a possible D gene (5 bases). Trimming cost V 4 bases and J 8 bases, with 14 bases left between them. Germline V gene sequence: CDR1 MNHNS, CDR2 SASEGT. The CDR3 contains 13 residues. In nucleotides, the CDR3 is TGTGCCAGCAGTGCGACAGCCCCTGAGGAAGCTTTCTTT. This sequence encodes CASSATAPEEAFF.

V usage is TRBV7-9 and J usage is TRBJ2-7; no definite D call. V was trimmed by 5 bases and J by 5 bases, leaving 10 bases between them. This CDR3 is built from 12 residues. Germline CDR1 SEHNR, CDR2 FQNEAQ (reference sequence). This CDR3 reads CASSPSADEQYF. DNA of the CDR3: TGTGCCAGCAGCCCTTCAGCCGACGAGCAGTACTTC. Full variable domain (remainder filled in from reference TRBV7-9 and TRBJ2-7): DTGVSQNPRHKITKRGQNVTFRCDPISEHNRLYWYRQTLGQGPEFLTYFQNEAQLEKSRLLSDRFSAERPKGSFSTLEIQRTEQGDSAMYLCASSPSADEQYFGPGTRLTVT.

This clone was observed a handful of times. CDR3 in amino acids: CASSLEDRGNSPLHF. The CDR3 nucleotides are TGCGCCAGCAGCTTGGAAGACCGAGGTAATTCACCCCTCCACTTT. This chain links TRBV5-1 with TRBJ1-6; D ambiguous. CDR3 length: 15 residues. CDR1 is SGHRS and CDR2 is YFSETQ in the germline V gene. The ends were cut back, 0 bases at V and 6 bases at J, with 10 bases in the middle.

V and J are TRBV11-3 and TRBJ1-1, with 8 bases lining up with TRBD1. The V and J ends lost 1 base and 8 bases, in that order; junction bases with no gene match: 3. The CDR3 length is 13 residues. The germline V gene encodes CDR1 SGHNT and CDR2 YENEEA. CDR3 in DNA: TGTGCCAGCAGCTTAGGGACAGGGTCGGAAGCTTTCTTT. Its protein product is CASSLGTGSEAFF.

The chain employs TRBV30 and TRBJ2-2, with D perhaps matching TRBD2 (5 bases). Deletions cut 1 base from V and 5 bases from J, with 17 bases between. The length of the CDR3 is 16 residues. Germline-derived CDR1 and CDR2 are GTSNPN and SVGIG (reference sequence). CDR3 coding DNA: TGTGCCTGGAGTGACGGGGTCGTTGTGGGAACCGGGGAGCTGTTTTTT. This codes for CAWSDGVVVGTGELFF. Together with reference TRBV30 and TRBJ2-2, the CDR3 gives the full variable domain: SQTIHQWPATLVQPVGSPLSLECTVEGTSNPNLYWYRQAAGRGLQLLFYSVGIGQISSEVPQNLSASRPQDRQFILSSKKLLLSDSGFYLCAWSDGVVVGTGELFFGEGSRLTVL.

This chain joins TRBV6-5 and TRBJ1-2, with TRBD1 matching 9 bases. The length of the CDR3 is 14 residues. The junction had 5 bases not matched to a gene; V was cut back by 6 bases and J by 3 bases. CDR1 is MNHEY, CDR2 SVGAGI, per germline. CDR3 region: CASRAQGADYGYTF. CDR3 bases: TGTGCCAGCAGGGCACAGGGGGCTGACTATGGCTACACCTTC.

The rearrangement links TRBV5-6 to TRBJ1-6, with 10 positions matching TRBD1. Trimming removed 4 bases from V and 1 base from J; junction bases left unmatched: 2. The CDR3 runs 16 residues. Germline-derived CDR1 and CDR2 are SGHDT and YYEEEE. The CDR3 loop is CASSRDRGSYNSPLHF. In DNA, the CDR3 is TGTGCCAGCAGCAGGGACAGGGGATCCTATAATTCACCCCTCCACTTT.

This clone was seen a handful of times. This chain uses TRBV4-2 with TRBJ1-1, with D uncertain. The V and J ends lost 0 bases and 4 bases respectively, with 6 bases between them. The CDR3 has 13 amino acids. In germline, CDR1 is LGHNA, CDR2 YNFKEQ. The CDR3, as DNA: TGTGCCAGCAGCCAAGATAGGAGCACTGAAGCTTTCTTT. As protein: CASSQDRSTEAFF.

This chain uses TRBV15 with TRBJ1-4; TRBD1 agrees at 7 bases. The CDR3 has 15 amino acids. Germline loops: CDR1 LNHNV, CDR2 YYDKDF (reference sequence). Trimming at V came to 5 bases and at J to 8 bases, leaving 11 bases not matched to a gene. CDR3 sequence (DNA): TGTGCCACCAGCCAATCTAGCCGGACAGGAGAAAAACTGTTTTTT. Translating gives CATSQSSRTGEKLFF. Drawing the rest from reference TRBV15 and TRBJ1-4, the complete variable domain is DAMVIQNPRYQVTQFGKPVTLSCSQTLNHNVMYWYQQKSSQAPKLLFHYYDKDFNNEADTPDNFQSRRPNTSFCFLDIRSPGLGDTAMYLCATSQSSRTGEKLFFGSGTQLSVL.

The chain employs TRBV18 and TRBJ1-2, with TRBD1 identical over 7 bases. Germline trimming cut 6 bases from V and 2 bases from J; bases unmatched to any gene: 6. This CDR3 has 14 residues. From germline, CDR1 is KGHSH and CDR2 LQKENI. The CDR3 nucleotides read TGTGCCAGCTCTCCCCGGGACAGAAACTATGGCTACACCTTC. This gives the protein CASSPRDRNYGYTF. The full variable domain, its missing parts supplied by reference TRBV18 and TRBJ1-2, is NAGVMQNPRHLVRRRGQEARLRCSPMKGHSHVYWYRQLPEEGLKFMVYLQKENIIDESGMPKERFSAEFPKEGPSILRIQQVVRGDSAAYFCASSPRDRNYGYTFGSGTRLTVV.